This TCR beta chain was identified during a study of cytomegalovirus exposure and HLA in healthy donors. Overall study context: Researchers previously reported finding 90 million to 120 million unique TCR beta sequences from roughly 170 million T cells. Findings and caveats of the study: Among the sequence variants, a highly shared cluster was likely an artifact of sequencing. TCR beta V- and J-gene trimming, according to a later analysis, was linked to a missense DCLRE1C variant. V segments that were indistinguishable, TRBV6-2 and TRBV6-3 among them, were omitted from analysis.

60 Vbeta and 13 Jbeta primers were used in PCR. TCRdb's copy holds only in-frame clones and misses some; the assay was immunoSEQ multiplex PCR. In the table there are about 140,000 clones, roughly 89% of which are singletons. Germline assignment: CDR1 SEHNR and CDR2 FQNEAQ (reference sequence). CDR3 size: 15 residues. The junction had 8 bases not matched to a gene; V was cut back by 2 bases and J by 7 bases. As concerns this clone: Its specificity is not known.

Sample: PBMCs. J is TRBJ2-1 and V is TRBV7-9; 7 bases agree with TRBD2. The source of this sequence is a woman aged 25 to 39 in good health and CMV-seronegative. The CDR3 DNA sequence: TGTGCCAGCAGCTTAACGAGGGAGGGCCGGAATGAGCAGTTCTTC. The encoded protein is CASSLTREGRNEQFF.